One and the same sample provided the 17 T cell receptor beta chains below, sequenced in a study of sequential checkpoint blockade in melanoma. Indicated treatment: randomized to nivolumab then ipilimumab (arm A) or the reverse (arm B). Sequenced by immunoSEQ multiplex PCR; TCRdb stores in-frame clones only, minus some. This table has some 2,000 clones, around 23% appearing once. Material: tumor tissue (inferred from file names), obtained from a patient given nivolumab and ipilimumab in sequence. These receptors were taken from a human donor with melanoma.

In nucleotides, the CDR3 is TGTGCCAGCAGTCCTCTTTCAGCAGGGATCCAGGTGCAGTTCTTC. Its translation is CASSPLSAGIQVQFF. The chain carries TRBV7-6 and TRBJ2-1, with D tentatively TRBD1 (5 bases). CDR1 and CDR2 (germline): SGHVS, FNYEAQ. V was cut by 6 bases and J by 12 bases, with 24 bases left in between. The CDR3 runs 15 residues.

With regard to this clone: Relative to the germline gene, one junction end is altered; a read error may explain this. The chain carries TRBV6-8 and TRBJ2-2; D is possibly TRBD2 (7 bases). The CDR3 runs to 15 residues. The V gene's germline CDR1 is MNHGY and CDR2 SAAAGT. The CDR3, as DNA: TGTGCCAGCAGTGACTCTGACGGGGGGCCCGGGGAGCTGTTTTTT. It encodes CASSDSDGGPGELFF.

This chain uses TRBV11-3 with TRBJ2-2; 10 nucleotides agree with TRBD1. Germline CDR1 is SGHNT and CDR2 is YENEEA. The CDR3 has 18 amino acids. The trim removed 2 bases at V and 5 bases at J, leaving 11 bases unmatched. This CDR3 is CASSLYYGGTGVTGELFF. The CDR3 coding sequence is TGTGCCAGCAGCTTATATTATGGAGGGACAGGGGTAACCGGGGAGCTGTTTTTT.

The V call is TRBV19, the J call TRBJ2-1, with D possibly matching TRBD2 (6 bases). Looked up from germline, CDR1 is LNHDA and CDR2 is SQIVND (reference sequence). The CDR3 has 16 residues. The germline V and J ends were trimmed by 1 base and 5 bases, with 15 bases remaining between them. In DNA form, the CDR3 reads TGTGCCAGTAGTATAGTGGTGGCGGGACTCCACAATGAGCAGTTCTTC. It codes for CASSIVVAGLHNEQFF. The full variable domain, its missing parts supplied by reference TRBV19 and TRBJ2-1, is DGGITQSPKYLFRKEGQNVTLSCEQNLNHDAMYWYRQDPGQGLRLIYYSQIVNDFQKGDIAEGYSVSREKKESFPLTVTSAQKNPTAFYLCASSIVVAGLHNEQFFGPGTRLTVL.

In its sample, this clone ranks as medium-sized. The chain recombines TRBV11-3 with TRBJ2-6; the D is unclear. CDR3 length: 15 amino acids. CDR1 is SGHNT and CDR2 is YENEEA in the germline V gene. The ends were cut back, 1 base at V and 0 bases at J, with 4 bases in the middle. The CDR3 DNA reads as TGTGCCAGCAGCTTAGGAAGCTCTGGGGCCAACGTCCTGACTTTC. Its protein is CASSLGSSGANVLTF.

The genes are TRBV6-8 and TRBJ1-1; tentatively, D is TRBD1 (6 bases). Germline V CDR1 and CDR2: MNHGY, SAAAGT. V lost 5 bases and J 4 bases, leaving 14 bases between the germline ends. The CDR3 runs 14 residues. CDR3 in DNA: TGTGCCAGCAGTAAGGAGGGGGGCGTCACTGAAGCTTTCTTT. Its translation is CASSKEGGVTEAFF.

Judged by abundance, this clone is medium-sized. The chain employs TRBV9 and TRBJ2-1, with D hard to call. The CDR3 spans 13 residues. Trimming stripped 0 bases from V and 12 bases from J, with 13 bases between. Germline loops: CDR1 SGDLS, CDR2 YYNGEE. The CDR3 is CASSVAMKAVQFF. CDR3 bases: TGTGCCAGCAGCGTAGCTATGAAGGCGGTGCAGTTCTTC.

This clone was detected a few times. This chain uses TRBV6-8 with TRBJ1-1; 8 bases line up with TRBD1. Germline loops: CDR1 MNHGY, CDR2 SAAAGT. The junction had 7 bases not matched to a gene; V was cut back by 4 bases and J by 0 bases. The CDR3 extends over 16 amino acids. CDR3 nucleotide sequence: TGTGCCAGCAGTTCCTGGACAGGGCGCATGAACACTGAAGCTTTCTTT. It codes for CASSSWTGRMNTEAFF.

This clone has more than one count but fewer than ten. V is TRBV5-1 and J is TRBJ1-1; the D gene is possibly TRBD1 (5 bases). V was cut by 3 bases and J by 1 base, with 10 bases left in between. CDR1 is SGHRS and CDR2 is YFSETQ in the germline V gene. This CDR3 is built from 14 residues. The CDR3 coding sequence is TGCGCCAGCAGCTCGGGACTCACGAACACTGAAGCTTTCTTT. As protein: CASSSGLTNTEAFF.

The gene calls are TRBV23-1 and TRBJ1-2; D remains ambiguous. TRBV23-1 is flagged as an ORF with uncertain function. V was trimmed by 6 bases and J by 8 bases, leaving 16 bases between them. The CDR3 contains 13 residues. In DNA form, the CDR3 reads TGCGCCAGCAGCTTGGGGAGGGAGAACGGCTACACCTTC. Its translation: CASSLGRENGYTF.

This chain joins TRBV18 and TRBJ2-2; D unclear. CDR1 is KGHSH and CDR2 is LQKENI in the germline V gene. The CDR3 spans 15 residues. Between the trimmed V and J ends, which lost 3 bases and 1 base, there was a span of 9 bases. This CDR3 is CASSPARGNTGELFF. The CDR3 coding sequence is TGTGCCAGCTCACCGGCGCGAGGGAACACCGGGGAGCTGTTTTTT. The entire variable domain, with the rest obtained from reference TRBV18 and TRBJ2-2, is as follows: NAGVMQNPRHLVRRRGQEARLRCSPMKGHSHVYWYRQLPEEGLKFMVYLQKENIIDESGMPKERFSAEFPKEGPSILRIQQVVRGDSAAYFCASSPARGNTGELFFGEGSRLTVL.

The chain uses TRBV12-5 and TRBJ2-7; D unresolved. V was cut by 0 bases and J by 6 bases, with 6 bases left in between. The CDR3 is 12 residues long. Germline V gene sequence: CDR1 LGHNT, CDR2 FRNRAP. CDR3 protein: CASGLVKSEQYF. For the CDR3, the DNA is TGTGCTAGTGGTTTGGTAAAAAGCGAGCAGTACTTC.

The CDR3 region has the DNA TGTGCCAGTAGTATTGAGGGAAGTGGCTACACCTTC. This encodes CASSIEGSGYTF. The chain links TRBV19 to TRBJ1-2; unclear D gene. The V gene lost 3 bases and the J gene lost 7 bases, with 9 bases spanning the gap. This CDR3 comprises 12 residues. CDR1 and CDR2 (germline): LNHDA, SQIVND (reference sequence).

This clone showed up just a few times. The CDR3 region has the DNA TGTGCCAGCAGTTTATGGGCCCGACAGGGTAGAAACGAGCAGTACTTC. It codes for CASSLWARQGRNEQYF. The rearrangement uses TRBV28 and TRBJ2-7; 7 bases map to TRBD1. Losses at the gene ends were 0 bases for V and 5 bases for J; bases not matched to a gene: 10. The CDR3 has 16 amino acids. Germline assignment: CDR1 MDHEN and CDR2 SYDVKM.

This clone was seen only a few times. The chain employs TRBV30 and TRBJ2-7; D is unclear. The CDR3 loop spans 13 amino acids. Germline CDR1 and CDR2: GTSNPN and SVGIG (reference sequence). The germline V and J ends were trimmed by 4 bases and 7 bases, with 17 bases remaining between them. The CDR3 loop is CAWTRVGAREQYF. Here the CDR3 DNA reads TGTGCCTGGACCCGGGTCGGAGCTCGGGAGCAGTACTTC.

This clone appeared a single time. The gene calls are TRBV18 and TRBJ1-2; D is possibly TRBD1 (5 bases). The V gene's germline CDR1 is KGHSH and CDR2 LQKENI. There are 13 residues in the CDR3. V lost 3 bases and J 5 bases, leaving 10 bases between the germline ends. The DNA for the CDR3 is TGTGCCAGCTCACCTGAACAGGAATATGGCTACACCTTC. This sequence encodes CASSPEQEYGYTF.

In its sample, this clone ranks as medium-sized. In nucleotides, the CDR3 is TGTGCCATCAGGCAGACAGGAGCCTACGAGCAGTACTTC. It translates to CAIRQTGAYEQYF. The V gene is TRBV6-8, the J gene TRBJ2-7, with TRBD1 as a possible D gene (6 bases). CDR3 length equals 13 residues. Germline CDR1 is MNHGY and CDR2 is SAAAGT. Trimming shortened V by 10 bases and J by 2 bases, and 15 bases separated the two germline ends.